The T cell receptor beta chain under discussion was sequenced for a study of CD8 T cells in ankylosing spondylitis. General study results and limits: A motif in TCR beta, a set of seven to nine highly homologous variants, appeared characteristic of ankylosing spondylitis blood. In peripheral blood, disease-linked CD8+ clones occurred at relatively low frequencies. The study looked at matched synovial fluid samples from ankylosing spondylitis patients. Disease-linked clones were reported to be significantly enriched there.

Preparation of TCR beta libraries was done by quantitative 5'-RACE with molecular barcodes. MiXCR, run by TCRdb on the 5' RACE reads, gives a single entry per CDR3 protein. The sample shows tens of thousands of distinct CDR3 sequences, 11% of them seen only once. This clonotype was found many times. The antigen is unknown. The V gene lost 8 bases and the J gene lost 0 bases, with 10 bases spanning the gap. Per germline, CDR1 ENHRY and CDR2 SYGVKD. CDR3 length equals 13 residues. This clonotype originated in a male donor with ankylosing spondylitis or in good health (not recorded which). The V call is TRBV10-3, the J call TRBJ1-1; D is ambiguous. The sample consisted of blood, either unsorted or a sorted T cell fraction (not recorded which). CDR3 sequence (DNA): TGTGCCATCCTGTCTCCTATGAACACTGAAGCTTTCTTT. Its protein product is CAILSPMNTEAFF.